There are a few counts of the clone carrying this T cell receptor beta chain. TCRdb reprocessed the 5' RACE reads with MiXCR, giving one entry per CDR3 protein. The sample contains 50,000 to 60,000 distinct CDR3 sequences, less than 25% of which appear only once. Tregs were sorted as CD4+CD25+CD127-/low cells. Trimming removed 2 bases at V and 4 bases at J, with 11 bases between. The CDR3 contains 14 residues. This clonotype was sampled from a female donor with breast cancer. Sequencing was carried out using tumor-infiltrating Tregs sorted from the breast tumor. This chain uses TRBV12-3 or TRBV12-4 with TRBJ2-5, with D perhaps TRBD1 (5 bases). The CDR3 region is CASSLSGLGETQYF. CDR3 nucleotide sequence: TGTGCCAGCAGTTTATCAGGGTTAGGAGAGACCCAGTACTTC.